This paragraph covers one TCR beta chain sequence. The data were taken from a study of CD8 T cells in Susac syndrome. Random hexamers were used to reverse transcribe 0.5 to 1 ug of RNA. An immunoSEQ multiplex PCR generated amplified TCR beta CDR3 products spanning 54 Vbeta and 13 Jbeta. TCRdb ran MiXCR on the immunoSEQ multiplex PCR reads and lists one entry per CDR3 protein. The sample records 190,000 or so distinct CDR3 sequences, nearly 95% being singletons. The CDR3 length is 13 residues. The germline CDR1 and CDR2 sequences are DFQATT and SNEGSKA (reference sequence). The sequenced target, TCR beta, came from blood CD8+ and CD4+ T cells.

The chain has TRBV20-1 and TRBJ1-1; 12 bases match TRBD1. The source of this sequence is a human donor with multiple sclerosis. The sequenced sample consisted of CD4+ T cells from PBMCs. In DNA form, the CDR3 reads TGCGGGGGACAGGGGGCGCGCGGCACTGAAGCTTTCTTT. Amino acid sequence: CGGQGARGTEAFF.